Described below is a single T cell receptor beta chain sequence and its context. The sample comes from a study of blood T cell repertoires in COVID-19. Study-wide context: PBMCs, B-cell-depleted T cells, or T cells were the source of the cDNA or gDNA that made up the material.

As handled by the study authors: How many nucleated cells were present was estimated from reference gene primer amplification. Measured with immunoSEQ multiplex PCR; TCRdb has only the in-frame clones, and not every one. V, J and clone size are those of that table, while D and trimming were read from the DNA. The data contain 400,000 to 550,000 clones, about 90% of them singletons. The CDR3 has 12 residues. The germline V and J ends were trimmed by 4 bases and 5 bases, with 7 bases remaining between them. Germline values: CDR1 SGDLS, CDR2 YYNGEE. Allocation to cohorts depended on clinical history reported by the participants.

The clonotype originates from a woman between 18 and 29 years old with acute COVID-19. The rearrangement links TRBV9 to TRBJ2-1, with unresolved D. Sequencing used PBMCs or T cells enriched from blood (not recorded which). CDR3 DNA sequence: TGTGCCAGCAGCAGCGCCAACAATGAGCAGTTCTTC. This translates into CASSSANNEQFF.